The 24 T cell receptor beta chains reported below all come from one sample, sequenced in a study of tumor-infiltrating lymphocytes in localized non-small cell lung cancer. Generated by immunoSEQ multiplex PCR, the TCRdb table keeps only in-frame clones and is missing some. Of approximately 10,000 clones in the sample, approximately 70% were seen once. Sequenced input: uninvolved lung tissue not adjacent to the tumor. The receptors originated from a human donor with non-small cell lung cancer.

The chain joins TRBV14 to TRBJ2-7; 7 nucleotides match TRBD1. The CDR3 runs to 13 residues. Unmatched junction bases numbered 2, after V lost 2 bases and J lost 4 bases. CDR1 is SGHDN and CDR2 is FVKESK in the germline V gene. For the CDR3, the DNA is TGTGCCAGCAGCCAAACGGACAGGTACGAGCAGTACTTC. Its translation: CASSQTDRYEQYF.

This rearrangement joins TRBV5-6 to TRBJ2-7; perhaps TRBD1 as D (5 bases). The CDR3 is 12 amino acids. V was shortened by 3 bases and J by 12 bases, with 16 bases between the two germline ends. The germline CDR1 and CDR2 sequences are SGHDT and YYEEEE. CDR3 DNA: TGTGCCAGCAGCTACGATCTCGGAACAGGGTACTTC. Translated, it gives CASSYDLGTGYF.

The rearrangement joins TRBV6-5 to TRBJ1-1; D is ambiguous. Trimming removed 6 bases from V and 5 bases from J, with 10 bases in between. This CDR3 has 12 amino acids. The germline CDR1 and CDR2 sequences are MNHEY and SVGAGI. Written as DNA, the CDR3 is TGTGCCAGCAGGTCGACATTTACTGAAGCTTTCTTT. Its protein product is CASRSTFTEAFF.

V gene TRBV11-3 combines with J gene TRBJ2-7; perhaps TRBD1 as D (6 bases). V gave up 3 bases and J gave up 2 bases, with 14 bases separating them. Germline V CDR1 and CDR2: SGHNT, YENEEA. The CDR3 covers 15 residues. This chain's CDR3 is CASSLPDRKPYEQYF. CDR3 coding DNA: TGTGCCAGCAGCTTGCCTGACAGGAAACCCTACGAGCAGTACTTC. Supplemented by reference TRBV11-3 and TRBJ2-7, the full variable domain reads EAGVVQSPRYKIIEKKQPVAFWCNPISGHNTLYWYLQNLGQGPELLIRYENEEAVDDSQLPKDRFSAERLKGVDSTLKIQPAELGDSAVYLCASSLPDRKPYEQYFGPGTRLTVT.

The table lists this clone with a count of one. The chain uses TRBV30 and TRBJ2-5; D ambiguous. Germline V gives CDR1 GTSNPN, CDR2 SVGIG (reference sequence). The CDR3 sequence is 13 residues long. The V end lost 2 bases, the J end lost 1 base, and 8 bases lay between the germline ends. CDR3 residues: CAWSLWSQETQYF. The CDR3 coding sequence is TGTGCCTGGAGTTTGTGGAGCCAAGAGACCCAGTACTTC.

This clone was detected only once. The V call is TRBV6-5, the J call TRBJ2-2; unclear D gene. Germline loops: CDR1 MNHEY, CDR2 SVGAGI. This CDR3 has 13 amino acids. Deletions cut 10 bases from V and 8 bases from J, with 17 bases between. The DNA for the CDR3 is TGTGCCACCCTCCGACACGAAGGAGGGGAGCTGTTTTTT. Translation: CATLRHEGGELFF.

This clone has just a few counts. The V call is TRBV28, the J call TRBJ1-1; D is unclear. The CDR3 totals 12 residues. V shed 10 bases and J shed 4 bases, with 13 bases lying between them. Germline V lookup: CDR1 MDHEN, CDR2 SYDVKM. The CDR3 loop is CATNSGSTEAFF. The CDR3 DNA reads as TGTGCCACCAACTCGGGGAGCACTGAAGCTTTCTTT.

The chain uses TRBV6-1 and TRBJ2-1; D is possibly TRBD2 (6 bases). CDR1 MNHNS and CDR2 SASEGT come from the germline V gene. The CDR3 contains 13 residues. V gave up 1 base and J gave up 10 bases, with 11 bases separating them. The CDR3: CASSEGNRGEQFF. In DNA, the CDR3 is TGTGCCAGCAGTGAAGGTAATCGGGGGGAGCAGTTCTTC.

The sample holds one count of this clone. The chain combines TRBV28 with TRBJ2-6; 9 bases map to TRBD1. The length of the CDR3 is 17 residues. From germline, CDR1 is MDHEN and CDR2 SYDVKM. V was clipped by 6 bases and J by 0 bases; unmatched bases: 6. The CDR3, as DNA: TGTGCCAGCAGGGAAACAGGGGGCTTCTCTGGGGCCAACGTCCTGACTTTC. The encoded protein is CASRETGGFSGANVLTF.

The gene calls are TRBV5-1 and TRBJ1-2, with D perhaps matching TRBD1 (5 bases). Germline V gene data show CDR1 as SGHRS and CDR2 as YFSETQ. CDR3 length: 13 residues. Trimming took off 2 bases at V and 4 bases at J, with 9 bases between the two ends. CDR3 loop: CASSLPGPYGYTF. The CDR3 DNA reads TGCGCCAGCAGCTTACCGGGGCCCTATGGCTACACCTTC.

The chain links TRBV30 to TRBJ2-7, with D unresolved. The germline V gene encodes CDR1 GTSNPN and CDR2 SVGIG (reference sequence). This CDR3 spans 11 amino acids. The ends were cut back, 3 bases at V and 5 bases at J, with 8 bases in the middle. The DNA of the CDR3 is TGTGCCTGGAGGGTCTGGAACGAGCAGTACTTC. Translated, it gives CAWRVWNEQYF.

The chain employs TRBV6-5 and TRBJ2-3; D unclear. Per germline, CDR1 MNHEY and CDR2 SVGAGI. CDR3 length: 13 amino acids. V lost 5 bases and J 0 bases, leaving 6 bases between the germline ends. In DNA, the CDR3 is TGTGCCAGCAGTCTGCAGAGCACAGATACGCAGTATTTT. Protein sequence: CASSLQSTDTQYF.

This sequence joins TRBV27 and TRBJ2-7, with 12 bases lining up with TRBD1. J was trimmed by 7 bases and V by 6 bases; bases with no gene match: 7. Germline CDR1 is MNHEY and CDR2 is SMNVEV (reference sequence). This CDR3 contains 14 residues. The CDR3 region has the DNA TGTGCCAGCAGGGGGGACAGGGGGCTCGGTGAGCAGTACTTC. Amino acids: CASRGDRGLGEQYF.

The chain carries TRBV18 and TRBJ2-7; D is uncertain. The CDR3 runs to 13 residues. V shed 0 bases and J shed 6 bases, with 9 bases lying between them. CDR1 is KGHSH and CDR2 is LQKENI in the germline V gene. The CDR3: CASSPPVDREQYF. In DNA form, the CDR3 reads TGTGCCAGCTCACCACCGGTCGACCGCGAGCAGTACTTC.

Only a few counts were recorded for this clone. The chain has TRBV14 and TRBJ1-4; D call uncertain. Trimming took 3 bases from V and 8 from J, leaving 13 bases between them. This CDR3 is built from 14 residues. Germline V gene data show CDR1 as SGHDN and CDR2 as FVKESK. This chain's CDR3 is CASSHLASYEKLFF. The DNA for the CDR3 is TGTGCCAGCAGCCATCTGGCTTCTTACGAAAAACTGTTTTTT.

The chain employs TRBV6-5 and TRBJ2-3, with D uncertain. The CDR3 is 11 amino acids. Germline V lookup: CDR1 MNHEY, CDR2 SVGAGI. Trimming stripped 2 bases from V and 9 bases from J, with 6 bases between. CDR3 sequence: CASSYIDTQYF. The DNA of the CDR3 is TGTGCCAGCAGTTACATAGACACGCAGTATTTT.

The V gene is TRBV19, the J gene TRBJ2-3; D ambiguous. V lost 10 bases and J 0 bases, leaving 11 bases between the germline ends. Germline-derived CDR1 and CDR2 are LNHDA and SQIVND (reference sequence). This CDR3 contains 13 residues. The CDR3 loop is CATSGSSTDTQYF. The CDR3 DNA sequence: TGTGCCACTTCAGGATCTAGCACAGATACGCAGTATTTT.

This clone appeared a few times. The chain recombines TRBV2 with TRBJ2-7; 8 bases are shared with TRBD1. With 3 bases clipped from V and 2 bases from J, the junction kept 6 bases outside the gene matches. Germline CDR1 is SNHLY and CDR2 is FYNNEI. This CDR3 comprises 15 residues. The CDR3 sequence: CASSDFQGATYEQYF. CDR3 in DNA: TGTGCCAGCAGTGACTTTCAGGGGGCCACCTACGAGCAGTACTTC.

The chain uses TRBV23-1 and TRBJ2-5, with D possibly matching TRBD1 (6 bases). TRBV23-1 is reported as an ORF; its role is uncertain. V shed 8 bases and J shed 2 bases, with 21 bases lying between them. The CDR3 spans 16 residues. The CDR3 DNA reads as TGCGCCAGCGGAAAACAGGGACCGAATCCTCAAGAGACCCAGTACTTC. This codes for CASGKQGPNPQETQYF.

The rearrangement links TRBV2 to TRBJ2-5; D is undetermined. The V gene's germline CDR1 is SNHLY and CDR2 FYNNEI. Trimming took 8 bases from V and 4 from J, leaving 11 bases between them. This CDR3 has 12 residues. The CDR3 DNA follows: TGTGCCAGCGAGGTGGGGTTAGAGACCCAGTACTTC. Encoded protein: CASEVGLETQYF.

The V and J genes are TRBV5-5 and TRBJ2-7; no reliable D call. V lost 2 bases and J lost 3, with 15 bases in between. Looked up from germline, CDR1 is SGHKS and CDR2 is YYEKEE (reference sequence). The CDR3 runs to 15 residues. CDR3 sequence (DNA): TGTGCCAGCAGCTTTGCCCTCGCGTTGAGCTACGAGCAGTACTTC. Encoded protein: CASSFALALSYEQYF.

The chain is built from TRBV7-2 and TRBJ2-1; 8 nucleotides align to TRBD2. From germline, CDR1 is SGHTA and CDR2 FQGNSA. With 2 bases clipped from V and 9 bases from J, the junction kept 15 bases outside the gene matches. This CDR3 contains 17 residues. CDR3 loop: CASSLPLGAGGPREQFF. In nucleotides, the CDR3 is TGTGCCAGCAGCTTACCTTTAGGGGCGGGAGGCCCGCGTGAGCAGTTCTTC.

The chain joins TRBV28 to TRBJ2-1; the D is unclear. CDR1 and CDR2 (germline): MDHEN, SYDVKM. V was clipped by 8 bases and J by 6 bases, with 5 bases between them. The CDR3 length is 10 residues. The CDR3 protein is CASGFNEQFF. The CDR3 DNA is TGTGCCAGCGGATTCAATGAGCAGTTCTTC.

This chain uses TRBV4-2 with TRBJ1-1, with no clear D. Germline CDR1 is LGHNA and CDR2 is YNFKEQ. The CDR3 is 11 amino acids. V shed 5 bases and J shed 7 bases, with 8 bases lying between them. The CDR3 DNA reads as TGTGCCAGCAGCTCTTTTCGTGAAGCTTTCTTT. Residues: CASSSFREAFF.